The present TCR beta chain was sequenced within a study of blood T cell repertoires in COVID-19. Whole-study context: Samples representing acute and convalescent COVID-19 were sourced from the United States, Italy and Spain. Sources were T cells, B-cell-depleted T cells, or PBMCs; the material itself was cDNA or gDNA.

Those enrolled in Seattle joined during active infection and were followed longitudinally afterward. V dropped 4 bases and J dropped 9 bases, with 20 bases sitting between them. Germline assignment: CDR1 SGHTS and CDR2 YDEGEE. This CDR3 region has 15 residues. Authors' processing steps: Estimation of nucleated cell counts relied on the amplification of reference gene primers. The method was immunoSEQ multiplex PCR; TCRdb's version includes in-frame clones alone and lacks a portion of them. V and J calls and clone size are as listed in that table; D and trimming were resolved from the DNA. In the table there are 250,000 to 300,000 clones, 85% to 90% of which are singletons.

This sequence was found in an older woman with COVID-19, enrolled during active disease. Sequenced: peripheral blood. The chain carries TRBV5-8 and TRBJ1-5; possibly TRBD1 for D (5 bases). In nucleotides, the CDR3 is TGTGCCAGCAGCCACCCAGGCGGGAGGGGCGGGCCCCAGCATTTT. Protein sequence: CASSHPGGRGGPQHF.